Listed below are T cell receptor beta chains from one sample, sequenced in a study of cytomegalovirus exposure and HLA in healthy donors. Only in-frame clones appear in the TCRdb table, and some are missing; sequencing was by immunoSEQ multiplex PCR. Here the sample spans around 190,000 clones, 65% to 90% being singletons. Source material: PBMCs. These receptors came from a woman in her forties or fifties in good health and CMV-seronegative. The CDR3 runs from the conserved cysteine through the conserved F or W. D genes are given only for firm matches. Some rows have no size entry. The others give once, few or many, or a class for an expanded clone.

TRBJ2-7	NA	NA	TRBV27	CASSLSGGGASSYEQYF	TGTGCCAGCAGTTTATCCGGAGGGGGGGCGAGCTCCTACGAGCAGTACTTC
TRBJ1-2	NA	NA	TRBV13	CASSVSTRGYTF	TGTGCCAGCAGCGTTAGTACGCGTGGCTACACCTTC
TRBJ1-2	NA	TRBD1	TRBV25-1	CASSDPKEPGGYGYTF	TGTGCCAGCAGTGACCCCAAGGAACCAGGGGGCTATGGCTACACCTTC
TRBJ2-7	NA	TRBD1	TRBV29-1	CSVETPTGGVDEQYF	TGCAGCGTTGAAACTCCGACAGGGGGCGTCGACGAGCAGTACTTC
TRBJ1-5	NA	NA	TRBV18	CASSQGNIAVDQPQHF	TGTGCCAGCTCACAGGGGAACATAGCGGTAGACCAGCCCCAGCATTTT
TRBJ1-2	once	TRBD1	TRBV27	CASSLTGGRDYGYTF	TGTGCCAGCAGTCTCACAGGGGGCAGAGACTATGGCTACACCTTC
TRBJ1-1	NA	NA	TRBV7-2	CASSVTDRNTEAFF	TGTGCCAGCAGCGTAACAGACAGGAACACTGAAGCTTTCTTT
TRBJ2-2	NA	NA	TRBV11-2	CASSLVNTGELFF	TGTGCCAGCAGCTTAGTAAACACCGGGGAGCTGTTTTTT
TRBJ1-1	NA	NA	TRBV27	CASSLQEDTEAFF	TGTGCCAGCAGTTTACAGGAGGACACTGAAGCTTTCTTT
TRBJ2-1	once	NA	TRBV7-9	CASSYPSGSPYNEQFF	TGTGCCAGCAGCTACCCTTCCGGGAGCCCCTACAATGAGCAGTTCTTC
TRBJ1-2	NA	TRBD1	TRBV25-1	CASSQQGLKGYTF	TGTGCCAGCAGCCAACAGGGGCTAAAGGGCTACACCTTC
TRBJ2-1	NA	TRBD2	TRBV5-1	CASSPGGYNEQFF	TGCGCCAGCAGCCCGGGGGGGTACAATGAGCAGTTCTTC
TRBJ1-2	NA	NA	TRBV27	CASSLGRGRGLRGYTF	TGTGCCAGCAGTTTAGGGCGTGGCAGGGGATTGAGGGGCTACACCTTC
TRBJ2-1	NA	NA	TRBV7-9	CSSSLAGLASYNEQFF	TGTTCCAGCAGCTTAGCCGGCCTAGCCTCCTACAATGAGCAGTTCTTC
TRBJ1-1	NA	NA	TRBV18	CASSPRAGEAFF	TGTGCCAGCTCACCAAGGGCAGGGGAAGCTTTCTTT
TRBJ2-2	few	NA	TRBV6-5	CASSYSYGGELFF	TGTGCCAGCAGTTACTCGTACGGTGGGGAGCTGTTTTTT
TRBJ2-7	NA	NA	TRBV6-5	CASSPGTRSYEQYF	TGTGCCAGCAGTCCCGGGACACGTTCCTACGAGCAGTACTTC
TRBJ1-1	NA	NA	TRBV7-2	CASSLYRDRLLNTEAFF	TGTGCCAGCAGCTTATATCGTGACAGACTCCTGAACACTGAAGCTTTCTTT
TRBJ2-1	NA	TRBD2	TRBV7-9	CASRTGTSGRAWDEQFF	TGTGCCAGCAGGACCGGGACTAGCGGGAGGGCCTGGGATGAGCAGTTCTTC
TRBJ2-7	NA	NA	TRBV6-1	CATQGGYEQYF	TGTGCCACCCAGGGTGGTTACGAGCAGTACTTC
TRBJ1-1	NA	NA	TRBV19	CASSRSGLMNTEAFF	TGTGCCAGTAGCCGGTCTGGTTTAATGAACACTGAAGCTTTCTTT
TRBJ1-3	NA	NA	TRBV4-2	CASSQVEGAGNTIYF	TGTGCCAGCAGCCAAGTTGAGGGGGCTGGAAACACCATATATTTT
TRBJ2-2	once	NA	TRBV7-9	CASSLTDTGELFF	TGTGCCAGCAGCCTCACTGACACCGGGGAGCTGTTTTTT
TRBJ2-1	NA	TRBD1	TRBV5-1	CASSSTGQGRSQFF	TGCGCCAGCAGCTCCACGGGACAGGGGAGGTCGCAGTTCTTC
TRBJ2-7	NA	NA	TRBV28	CASSLSTGNPYEQYF	TGTGCCAGCAGTTTATCCACAGGGAACCCCTACGAGCAGTACTTC
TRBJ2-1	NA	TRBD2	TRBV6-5	CASSYLGSGVVNEQFF	TGTGCCAGCAGTTACCTCGGGAGCGGGGTTGTTAATGAGCAGTTCTTC
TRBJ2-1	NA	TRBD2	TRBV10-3	CATERDSYNEQFF	TGTGCCACCGAGCGGGATTCCTACAATGAGCAGTTCTTC
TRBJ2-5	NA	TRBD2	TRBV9	CASSSQAGGLGETQYF	TGTGCCAGCAGCTCACAAGCGGGAGGTCTTGGAGAGACCCAGTACTTC
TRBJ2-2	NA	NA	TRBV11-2	CASSLEPSATGELFF	TGTGCCAGCAGCTTAGAGCCTAGCGCTACCGGGGAGCTGTTTTTT
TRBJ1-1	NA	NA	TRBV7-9	CASSSNTGKNTEAFF	TGTGCCAGCAGCTCAAATACCGGGAAGAACACTGAAGCTTTCTTT
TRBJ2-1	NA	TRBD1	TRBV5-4	CASSPPAGQGAGEQFF	TGTGCCAGCAGCCCACCCGCGGGACAGGGGGCAGGTGAGCAGTTCTTC
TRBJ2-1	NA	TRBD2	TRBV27	CASSLGLAGVNEQFF	TGTGCCAGCAGTCTGGGACTAGCGGGAGTCAATGAGCAGTTCTTC
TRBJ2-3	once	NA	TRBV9	CASSSRLAADTQYF	TGTGCCAGCAGCTCCCGCCTAGCTGCAGATACGCAGTATTTT
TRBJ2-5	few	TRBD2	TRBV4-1	CASSQDRVAGGSVGETQYF	TGCGCCAGCAGCCAAGATAGGGTAGCGGGAGGATCTGTTGGGGAGACCCAGTACTTC
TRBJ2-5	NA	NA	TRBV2	CASRLDGETQYF	TGTGCCAGCAGACTAGACGGAGAGACCCAGTACTTC
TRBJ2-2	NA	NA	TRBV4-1	CASSQQHPRGGELFF	TGCGCCAGCAGCCAACAACACCCACGGGGGGGGGAGCTGTTTTTT
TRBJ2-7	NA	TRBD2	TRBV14	CASSQDAASSGRDEQYF	TGTGCCAGCAGCCAAGACGCTGCCTCTAGCGGGAGGGACGAGCAGTACTTC
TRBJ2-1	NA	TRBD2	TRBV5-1	CASMERGPYNEQFF	TGCGCCAGCATGGAGCGGGGCCCCTACAATGAGCAGTTCTTC
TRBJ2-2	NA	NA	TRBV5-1	CASSLENRLTGELFF	TGCGCCAGCAGCTTGGAAAACAGGTTAACCGGGGAGCTGTTTTTT
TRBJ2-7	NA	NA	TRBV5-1	CASSLGFLEGGNEQYF	TGCGCCAGCAGCTTGGGCTTCCTGGAAGGGGGTAACGAGCAGTACTTC
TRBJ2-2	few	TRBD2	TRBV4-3	CASSQDGVDGRFPGELFF	TGCGCCAGCAGCCAAGATGGGGTAGACGGGAGGTTCCCCGGGGAGCTGTTTTTT
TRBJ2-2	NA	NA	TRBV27	CASSLQGTNTGELFF	TGTGCCAGCAGTTTGCAGGGGACCAACACCGGGGAGCTGTTTTTT
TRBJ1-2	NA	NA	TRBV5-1	CASSLDRDYGYTF	TGCGCCAGCAGCTTGGACCGGGACTATGGCTACACCTTC
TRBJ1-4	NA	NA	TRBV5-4	CASSLGGDNEKLFF	TGTGCCAGCAGCCTAGGGGGAGACAATGAAAAACTGTTTTTT
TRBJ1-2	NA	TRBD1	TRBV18	CASSPGQGSNGGYTF	TGTGCCAGCTCCCCCGGACAGGGCAGTAATGGTGGCTACACCTTC
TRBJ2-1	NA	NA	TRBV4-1	CASSLGGLGSYNEQFF	TGCGCCAGCAGCCTAGGGGGATTAGGCTCCTACAATGAGCAGTTCTTC
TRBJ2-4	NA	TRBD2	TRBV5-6	CASSLGPSGVNLAKNIQYF	TGTGCCAGCAGCCTAGGGCCTAGCGGGGTGAATCTAGCCAAAAACATTCAGTACTTC